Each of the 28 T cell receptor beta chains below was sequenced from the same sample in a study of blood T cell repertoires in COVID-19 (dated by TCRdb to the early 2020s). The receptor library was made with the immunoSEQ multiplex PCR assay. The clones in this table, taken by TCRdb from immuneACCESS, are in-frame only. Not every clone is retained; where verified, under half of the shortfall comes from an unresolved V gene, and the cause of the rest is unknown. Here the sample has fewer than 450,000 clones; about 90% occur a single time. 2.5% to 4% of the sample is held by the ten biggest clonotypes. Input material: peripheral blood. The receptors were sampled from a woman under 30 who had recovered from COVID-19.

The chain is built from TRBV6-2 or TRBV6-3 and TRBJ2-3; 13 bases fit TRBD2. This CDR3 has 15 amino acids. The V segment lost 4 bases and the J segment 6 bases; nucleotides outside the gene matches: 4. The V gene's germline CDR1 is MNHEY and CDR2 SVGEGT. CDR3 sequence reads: CASSSGLAGPDTQYF. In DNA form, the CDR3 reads TGTGCCAGCAGTTCGGGACTAGCGGGACCCGATACGCAGTATTTT.

Here the CDR3 reads CAWSGQGRASGANVLTF. Written as DNA, the CDR3 is TGTGCCTGGAGTGGGCAGGGGAGGGCTTCTGGGGCCAACGTCCTGACTTTC. The chain uses TRBV30 and TRBJ2-6; TRBD2 is a possible D gene (7 bases). V lost 1 base to trimming and J lost 1 base, with 14 bases between them. This CDR3 has 17 amino acids. Germline CDR1 and CDR2: GTSNPN and SVGIG (reference sequence). The entire variable domain, with the rest obtained from reference TRBV30 and TRBJ2-6, is as follows: SQTIHQWPATLVQPVGSPLSLECTVEGTSNPNLYWYRQAAGRGLQLLFYSVGIGQISSEVPQNLSASRPQDRQFILSSKKLLLSDSGFYLCAWSGQGRASGANVLTFGAGSRLTVL.

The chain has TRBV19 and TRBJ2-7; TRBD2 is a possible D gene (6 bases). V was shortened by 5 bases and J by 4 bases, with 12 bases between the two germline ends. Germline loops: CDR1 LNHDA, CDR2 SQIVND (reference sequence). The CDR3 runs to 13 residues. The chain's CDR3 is CASSSGVSYEQYV. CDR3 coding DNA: TGTGCCAGTAGTTCGGGGGTCAGTTACGAGCAGTACGTC.

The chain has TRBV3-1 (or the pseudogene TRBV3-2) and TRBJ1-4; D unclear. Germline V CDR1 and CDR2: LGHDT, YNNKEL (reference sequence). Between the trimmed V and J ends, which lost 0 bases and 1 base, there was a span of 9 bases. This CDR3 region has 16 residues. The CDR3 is CASSQDSAGTNEKLFF. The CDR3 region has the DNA TGTGCCAGCAGCCAAGATTCCGCGGGAACTAATGAAAAACTGTTTTTT.

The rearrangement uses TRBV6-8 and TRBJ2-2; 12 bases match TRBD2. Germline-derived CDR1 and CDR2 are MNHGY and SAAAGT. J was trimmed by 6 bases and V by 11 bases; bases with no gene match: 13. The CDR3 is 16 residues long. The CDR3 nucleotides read TGTGCCGCCTGGGGCGGGACTAGCGGGTGGGCCGGGGAGCTGTTTTTT. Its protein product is CAAWGGTSGWAGELFF.

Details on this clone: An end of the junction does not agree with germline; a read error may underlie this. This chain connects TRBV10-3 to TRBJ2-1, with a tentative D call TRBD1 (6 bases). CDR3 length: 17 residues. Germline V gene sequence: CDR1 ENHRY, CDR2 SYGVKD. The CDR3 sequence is CAISEGRQAFFYNEQFF. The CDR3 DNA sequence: TGTGCCATAAGTGAAGGGCGACAGGCCTTTTTTTACAATGAGCAGTTCTTC.

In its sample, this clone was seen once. The CDR3 nucleotides read TGTGCCAGCAGCCACTTAGCGGGAGGGGGGAATGAGCAGTTCTTC. It yields the protein CASSHLAGGGNEQFF. The chain links TRBV11-3 to TRBJ2-1; 11 bases are shared with TRBD2. Germline values: CDR1 SGHNT, CDR2 YENEEA. V gave up 5 bases and J gave up 7 bases; unmatched junction bases: 7. The CDR3 contains 15 residues.

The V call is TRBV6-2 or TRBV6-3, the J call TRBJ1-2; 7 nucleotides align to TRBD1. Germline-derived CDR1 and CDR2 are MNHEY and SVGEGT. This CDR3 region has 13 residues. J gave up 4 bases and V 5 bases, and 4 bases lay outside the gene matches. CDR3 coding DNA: TGTGCCAGCAGTGCGGGACAGCTCTATGGCTACACCTTC. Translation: CASSAGQLYGYTF.

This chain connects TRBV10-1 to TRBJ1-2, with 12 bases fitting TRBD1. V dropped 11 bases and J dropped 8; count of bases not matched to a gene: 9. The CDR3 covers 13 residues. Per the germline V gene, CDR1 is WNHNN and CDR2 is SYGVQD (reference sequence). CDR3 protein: CAGRDRGPLGYTF. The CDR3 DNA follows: TGCGCCGGGAGGGACAGGGGGCCTTTAGGCTACACCTTC.

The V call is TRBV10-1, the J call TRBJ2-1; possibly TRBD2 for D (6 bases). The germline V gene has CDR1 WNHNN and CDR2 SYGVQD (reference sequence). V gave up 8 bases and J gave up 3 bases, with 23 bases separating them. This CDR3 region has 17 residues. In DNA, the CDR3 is TGCGCCAGCGACTGGGGCGGGGAGGTCCCCTACTACAATGAGCAGTTCTTC. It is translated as CASDWGGEVPYYNEQFF.

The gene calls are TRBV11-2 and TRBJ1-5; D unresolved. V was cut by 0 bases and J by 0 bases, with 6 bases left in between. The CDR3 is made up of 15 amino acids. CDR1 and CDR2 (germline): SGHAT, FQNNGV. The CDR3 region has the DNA TGTGCCAGCAGCTTAGAACACTATAGCAATCAGCCCCAGCATTTT. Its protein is CASSLEHYSNQPQHF.

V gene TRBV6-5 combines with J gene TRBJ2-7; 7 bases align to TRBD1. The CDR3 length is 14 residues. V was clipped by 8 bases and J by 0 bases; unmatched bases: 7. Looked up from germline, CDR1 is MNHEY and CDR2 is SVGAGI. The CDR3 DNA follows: TGTGCCAGCGGCATGACAGGGAGCTCCTACGAGCAGTACGTC. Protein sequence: CASGMTGSSYEQYV.

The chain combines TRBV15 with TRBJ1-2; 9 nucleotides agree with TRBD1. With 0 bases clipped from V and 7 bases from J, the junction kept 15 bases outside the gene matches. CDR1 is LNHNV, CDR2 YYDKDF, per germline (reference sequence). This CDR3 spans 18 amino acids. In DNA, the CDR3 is TGTGCCACCAGCAGAGATCGCTCCCCGGGACAGGGTAACAGTGGCTACACCTTC. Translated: CATSRDRSPGQGNSGYTF.

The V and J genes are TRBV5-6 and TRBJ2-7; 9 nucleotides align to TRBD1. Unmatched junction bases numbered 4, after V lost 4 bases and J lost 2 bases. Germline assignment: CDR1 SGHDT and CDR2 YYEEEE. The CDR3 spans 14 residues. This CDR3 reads CASSPWTGAYEQYV. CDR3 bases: TGTGCCAGCAGCCCTTGGACAGGGGCCTACGAGCAGTACGTC.

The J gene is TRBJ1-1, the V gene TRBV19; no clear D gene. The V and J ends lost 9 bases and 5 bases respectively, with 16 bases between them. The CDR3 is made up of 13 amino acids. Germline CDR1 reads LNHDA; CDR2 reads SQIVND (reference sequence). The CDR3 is CASTTSPQTEAFF. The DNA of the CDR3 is TGTGCCAGCACCACCTCCCCCCAGACTGAAGCTTTCTTT.

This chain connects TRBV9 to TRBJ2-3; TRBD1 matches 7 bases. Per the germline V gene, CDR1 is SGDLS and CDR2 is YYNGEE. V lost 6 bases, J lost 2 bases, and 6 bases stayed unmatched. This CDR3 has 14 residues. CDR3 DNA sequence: TGTGCCAGCAACCGGGACAGAGCCACAGATACGCAGTATTTT. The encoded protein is CASNRDRATDTQYF. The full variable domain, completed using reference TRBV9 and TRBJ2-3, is DSGVTQTPKHLITATGQRVTLRCSPRSGDLSVYWYQQSLDQGLQFLIQYYNGEERAKGNILERFSAQQFPDLHSELNLSSLELGDSALYFCASNRDRATDTQYFGPGTRLTVL.

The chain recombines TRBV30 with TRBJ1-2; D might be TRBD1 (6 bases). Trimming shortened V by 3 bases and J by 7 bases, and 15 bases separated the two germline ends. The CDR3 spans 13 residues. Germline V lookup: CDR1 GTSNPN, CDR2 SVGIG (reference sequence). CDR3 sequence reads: CAWRDTGKGGYTF. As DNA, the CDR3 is TGTGCCTGGAGGGATACAGGGAAGGGTGGCTACACCTTC.

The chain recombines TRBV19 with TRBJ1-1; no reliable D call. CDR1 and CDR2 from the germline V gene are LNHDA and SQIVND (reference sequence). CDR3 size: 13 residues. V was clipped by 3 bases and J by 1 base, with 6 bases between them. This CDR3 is CASSIPRNTEAFF. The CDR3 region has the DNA TGTGCCAGTAGTATCCCCCGGAACACTGAAGCTTTCTTT.

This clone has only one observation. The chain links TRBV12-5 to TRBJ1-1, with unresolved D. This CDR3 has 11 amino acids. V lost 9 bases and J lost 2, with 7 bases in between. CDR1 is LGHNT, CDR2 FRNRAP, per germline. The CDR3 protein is CASTVNTEAFF. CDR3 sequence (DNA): TGTGCTAGCACGGTTAACACTGAAGCTTTCTTT. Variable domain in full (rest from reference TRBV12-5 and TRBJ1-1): DARVTQTPRHKVTEMGQEVTMRCQPILGHNTVFWYRQTMMQGLELLAYFRNRAPLDDSGMPKDRFSAEMPDATLATLKIQPSEPRDSAVYFCASTVNTEAFFGQGTRLTVV.

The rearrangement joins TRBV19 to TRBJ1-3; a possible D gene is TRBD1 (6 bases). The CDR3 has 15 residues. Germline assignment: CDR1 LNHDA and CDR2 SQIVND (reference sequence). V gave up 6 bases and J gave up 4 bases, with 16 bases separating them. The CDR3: CASSPKAGAGNTIYF. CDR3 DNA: TGTGCCAGTAGCCCGAAGGCGGGGGCCGGAAACACCATATATTTT. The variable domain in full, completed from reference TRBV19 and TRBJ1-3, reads DGGITQSPKYLFRKEGQNVTLSCEQNLNHDAMYWYRQDPGQGLRLIYYSQIVNDFQKGDIAEGYSVSREKKESFPLTVTSAQKNPTAFYLCASSPKAGAGNTIYFGEGSWLTVV.

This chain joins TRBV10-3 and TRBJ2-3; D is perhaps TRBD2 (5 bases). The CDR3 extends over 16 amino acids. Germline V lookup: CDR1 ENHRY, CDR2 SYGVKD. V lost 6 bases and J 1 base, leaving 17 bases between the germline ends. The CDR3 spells CAISQRFSEGTDTQYF. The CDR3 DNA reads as TGTGCCATCAGCCAGCGTTTTAGCGAGGGCACAGATACGCAGTATTTT.

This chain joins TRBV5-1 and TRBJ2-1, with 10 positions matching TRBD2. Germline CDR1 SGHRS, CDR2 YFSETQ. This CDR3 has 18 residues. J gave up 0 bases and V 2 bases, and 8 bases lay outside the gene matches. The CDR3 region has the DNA TGCGCCAGCAGCTTTGGGACTAGCGCCAGGAGCTCCTACAATGAGCAGTTCTTC. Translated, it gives CASSFGTSARSSYNEQFF.

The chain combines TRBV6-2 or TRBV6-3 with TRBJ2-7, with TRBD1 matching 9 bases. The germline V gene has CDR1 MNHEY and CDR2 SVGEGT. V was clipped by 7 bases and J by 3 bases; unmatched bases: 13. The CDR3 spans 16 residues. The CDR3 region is CASTPQRGQGVYEQYV. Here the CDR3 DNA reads TGTGCCAGCACCCCGCAGAGGGGACAGGGCGTCTACGAGCAGTACGTC.

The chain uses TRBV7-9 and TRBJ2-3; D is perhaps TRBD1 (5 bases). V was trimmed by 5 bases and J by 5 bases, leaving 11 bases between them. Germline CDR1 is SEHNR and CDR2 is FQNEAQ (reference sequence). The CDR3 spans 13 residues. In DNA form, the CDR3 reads TGTGCCAGCAGCCATCCGCAGGGAGATACGCAGTATTTT. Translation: CASSHPQGDTQYF.

CDR3 sequence (DNA): TGTGCCAGCAGCAAAGCGCTTTCGTGGTGTAGAAGGGGCCGAGCCGCCGTCACTGTTACGCAGTATTTT. Translating it yields CASSKALSWCRRGRAAVTVTQYF. The V and J genes are TRBV21-1 and TRBJ2-3; the table's D gene call, TRBD1, was not cross checked with the DNA. TRBV21-1 is annotated as a pseudogene. This CDR3 contains 23 residues.

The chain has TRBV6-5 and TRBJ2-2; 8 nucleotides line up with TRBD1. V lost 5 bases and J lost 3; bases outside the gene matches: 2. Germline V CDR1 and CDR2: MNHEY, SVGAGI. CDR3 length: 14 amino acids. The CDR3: CASSMDRDTGELFF. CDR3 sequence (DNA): TGTGCCAGCAGTATGGACAGGGACACCGGGGAGCTGTTTTTT.

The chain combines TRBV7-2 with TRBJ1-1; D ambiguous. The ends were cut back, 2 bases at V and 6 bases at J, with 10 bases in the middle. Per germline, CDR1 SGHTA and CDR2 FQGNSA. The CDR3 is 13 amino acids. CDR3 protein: CASSLWRQPEAFF. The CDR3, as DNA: TGTGCCAGCAGCTTATGGAGGCAGCCTGAAGCTTTCTTT.

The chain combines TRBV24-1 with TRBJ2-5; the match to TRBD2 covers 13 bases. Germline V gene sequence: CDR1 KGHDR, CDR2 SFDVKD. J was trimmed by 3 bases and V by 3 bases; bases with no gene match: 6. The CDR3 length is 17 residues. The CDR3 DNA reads TGTGCCACCAGTGATCGAGGACTAGCGGGAGTGAAAGAGACCCAGTACTTC. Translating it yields CATSDRGLAGVKETQYF.